This passage covers 13 T cell receptor beta chains from one sample sequenced in a study of blood T cell repertoires in COVID-19. TCRdb's copy holds only in-frame clones and misses some; the assay was immunoSEQ multiplex PCR. Seen here are approximately 200,000 clones, 86% observed once, and the top ten hold about 4.5%. Material for sequencing was PBMCs or T cells enriched from blood (not recorded which). These receptors originate from a young woman who had been exposed to COVID-19.

The chain is built from TRBV6-5 and TRBJ1-6, with 9 bases fitting TRBD1. Germline CDR1 and CDR2: MNHEY and SVGAGI. This CDR3 has 15 amino acids. The junction had 5 bases not matched to a gene; V was cut back by 2 bases and J by 9 bases. Here the CDR3 reads CASSYRGQGGSPLHF. The CDR3, as DNA: TGTGCCAGCAGTTACAGGGGACAGGGAGGTTCACCCCTCCACTTT.

This chain joins TRBV7-9 and TRBJ1-5, with D maybe TRBD1 (5 bases). CDR3 length: 15 residues. Germline CDR1 is SEHNR and CDR2 is FQNEAQ (reference sequence). Trimming cost V 2 bases and J 4 bases, with 12 bases left between them. The CDR3 is CASSLSGGTNQPQHF. For the CDR3, the DNA is TGTGCCAGCAGCTTAAGCGGGGGAACGAATCAGCCCCAGCATTTT.

This clone was counted only a few times. V is TRBV5-1 and J is TRBJ1-1; D not resolved. The CDR3 extends over 13 amino acids. CDR1 SGHRS and CDR2 YFSETQ come from the germline V gene. V dropped 3 bases and J dropped 2 bases, with 8 bases sitting between them. The CDR3, as DNA: TGCGCCAGCAGCTCCCCCGGTAACACTGAAGCTTTCTTT. Translating it yields CASSSPGNTEAFF.

The chain joins TRBV29-1 to TRBJ1-1; D might be TRBD1 (6 bases). The CDR3 spans 14 residues. V was shortened by 6 bases and J by 4 bases, with 18 bases between the two germline ends. The germline V gene encodes CDR1 SQVTM and CDR2 ANQGSEA. CDR3 in DNA: TGCAGCGTCGCGGATTCACAGGGAACCACTGAAGCTTTCTTT. It yields the protein CSVADSQGTTEAFF.

The chain couples TRBV7-8 to TRBJ2-2; weak D call: TRBD1 (5 bases). The CDR3 is 15 residues long. Germline CDR1 SGHVS, CDR2 FQNEAQ. Trimming removed 4 bases at V and 2 bases at J, with 11 bases between. CDR3 sequence (DNA): TGTGCCAGCAGCTCAGTGACAGTAAACACCGGGGAGCTGTTTTTT. It codes for CASSSVTVNTGELFF.

V and J are TRBV6-5 and TRBJ2-1, with D maybe TRBD2 (6 bases). Trimming left V 5 bases short and J 4 bases short, with 15 bases between. Germline V gives CDR1 MNHEY, CDR2 SVGAGI. The CDR3 consists of 15 residues. The CDR3 reads CASSHNRDSYNEQFF. The CDR3, as DNA: TGTGCCAGCAGTCACAACCGGGACTCATACAATGAGCAGTTCTTC.

This clone was seen just once. The chain couples TRBV19 to TRBJ1-2, with 9 bases aligning to TRBD1. From germline, CDR1 is LNHDA and CDR2 SQIVND (reference sequence). The CDR3 length is 15 residues. V was clipped by 5 bases and J by 7 bases; unmatched bases: 11. CDR3 in amino acids: CASSLPRTGVVGYTF. In DNA form, the CDR3 reads TGTGCCAGTAGTCTACCACGGACAGGGGTGGTTGGCTACACCTTC.

The sample holds a few counts of this clone. The chain has TRBV6-6 and TRBJ1-1; D gene uncertain. V gave up 7 bases and J gave up 5 bases, with 11 bases separating them. The CDR3 has 12 amino acids. The V gene's germline CDR1 is MNHNY and CDR2 SVGAGI (reference sequence). CDR3 sequence: CASMSWETEAFF. The DNA of the CDR3 is TGTGCCAGCATGTCCTGGGAGACTGAAGCTTTCTTT.

The chain joins TRBV10-3 to TRBJ2-2; a possible D gene is TRBD1 (6 bases). The CDR3 is 13 amino acids. With 6 bases removed from V and 6 bases from J, the gap between germline ends came to 11 bases. Germline CDR1 ENHRY, CDR2 SYGVKD. In nucleotides, the CDR3 is TGTGCCATCAGGACAGGTGCCGCCGGGGAGCTGTTTTTT. Translated, it gives CAIRTGAAGELFF.

This chain links TRBV30 with TRBJ1-2; TRBD1 aligns across 9 bases. The CDR3 runs 13 residues. From germline, CDR1 is GTSNPN and CDR2 SVGIG (reference sequence). V trimming: 3 bases; J trimming: 5 bases; junction bases outside the gene matches: 4. CDR3 nucleotide sequence: TGTGCCTGGAGATATGACAGGGGGTATGGCTACACCTTC. Translated, it gives CAWRYDRGYGYTF.

The chain is built from TRBV2 and TRBJ1-1; D is undetermined. The V end was cut by 7 bases, the J end by 3 bases, with 12 bases between. Germline V gene data show CDR1 as SNHLY and CDR2 as FYNNEI. The CDR3 is 13 residues long. This CDR3 reads CASTVATYTEAFF. The CDR3 DNA follows: TGTGCCAGCACTGTGGCCACCTACACTGAAGCTTTCTTT.

As DNA, the CDR3 is TGCGCCAGCAGCAATAGCAATCAGCCCCAGCATTTT. It translates to CASSNSNQPQHF. This sequence joins TRBV10-1 and TRBJ1-5; D not certain. The CDR3 spans 12 residues. The germline V gene encodes CDR1 WNHNN and CDR2 SYGVQD (reference sequence). V was cut by 6 bases and J by 0 bases, with 3 bases left in between.

The chain employs TRBV25-1 and TRBJ1-6, with a tentative D call TRBD1 (5 bases). Per germline, CDR1 MGHDK and CDR2 SYGVNS. The CDR3 spans 14 residues. The ends were cut back, 4 bases at V and 10 bases at J, with 14 bases in the middle. CDR3 loop: CASSVPGSGSPLHF. The CDR3 DNA follows: TGTGCCAGCAGTGTCCCAGGGTCTGGCTCACCCCTCCACTTT.